A selection of T cell receptor beta chains follows, all from one sample in a study of early T cells in non-severe SARS-CoV-2 infection. TCRdb re-analysed the 5' RACE reads in MiXCR, keeping a single row per CDR3 protein. The repertoire consists of roughly 40,000 distinct CDR3 sequences, with around 6.8% occurring once and the leading ten covering more than 4.5%. Sequencing input: whole blood. The receptor set was obtained from an adult who was a healthcare worker with PCR-confirmed SARS-CoV-2 infection or an uninfected control (not recorded which). The CDR3 runs from the conserved cysteine through the conserved F or W.

TRBV5-1,CASSLAGNRAGEQYF
TRBV6-6,CASSTTPNEQFF
TRBV5-6,CASSLAGRGTEAFF
TRBV5-4,CASSSPGPGGEKLFF
TRBV6-2/TRBV6-3,CASSPRFRDIQPQHF
TRBV5-4,CASSLSSSGNTIYF
TRBV18,CASSPPEIAGTDTQYF
TRBV15,CATSRDRRGGYEQYF
TRBV6-4,CASSDRTGGGELFF
TRBV5-1,CASSTGTQETQYF
TRBV7-3,CASSLRTQETQYF
TRBV19,CASRGTGIGPDTQYF